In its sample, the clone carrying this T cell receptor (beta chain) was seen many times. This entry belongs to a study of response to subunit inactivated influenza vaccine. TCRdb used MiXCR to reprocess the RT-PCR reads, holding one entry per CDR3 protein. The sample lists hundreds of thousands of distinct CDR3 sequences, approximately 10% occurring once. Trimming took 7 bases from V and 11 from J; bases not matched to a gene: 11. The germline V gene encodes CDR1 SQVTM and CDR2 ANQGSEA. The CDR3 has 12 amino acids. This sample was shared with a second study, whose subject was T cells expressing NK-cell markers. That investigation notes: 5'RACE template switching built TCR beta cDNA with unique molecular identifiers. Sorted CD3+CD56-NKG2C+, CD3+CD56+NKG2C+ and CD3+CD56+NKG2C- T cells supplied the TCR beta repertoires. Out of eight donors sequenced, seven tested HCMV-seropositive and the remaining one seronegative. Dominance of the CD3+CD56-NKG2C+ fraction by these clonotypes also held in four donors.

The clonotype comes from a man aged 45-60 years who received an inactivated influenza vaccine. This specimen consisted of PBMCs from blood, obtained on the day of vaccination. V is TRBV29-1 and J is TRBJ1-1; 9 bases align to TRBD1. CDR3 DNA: TGCAGCGCACACCCGGGACAGGGTTGGGCTTTCTTT. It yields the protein CSAHPGQGWAFF.